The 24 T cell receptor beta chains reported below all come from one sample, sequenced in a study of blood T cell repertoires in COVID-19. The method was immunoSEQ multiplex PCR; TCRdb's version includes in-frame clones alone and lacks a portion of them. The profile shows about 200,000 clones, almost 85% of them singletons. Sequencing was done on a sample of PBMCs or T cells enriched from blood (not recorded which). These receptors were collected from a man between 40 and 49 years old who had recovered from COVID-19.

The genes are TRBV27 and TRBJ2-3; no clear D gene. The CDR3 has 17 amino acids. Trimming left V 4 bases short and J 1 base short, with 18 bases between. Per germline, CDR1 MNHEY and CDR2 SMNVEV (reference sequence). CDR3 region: CASSSPRKAPRTDTQYF. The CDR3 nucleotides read TGTGCCAGCAGTTCGCCTAGGAAGGCGCCACGCACAGATACGCAGTATTTT.

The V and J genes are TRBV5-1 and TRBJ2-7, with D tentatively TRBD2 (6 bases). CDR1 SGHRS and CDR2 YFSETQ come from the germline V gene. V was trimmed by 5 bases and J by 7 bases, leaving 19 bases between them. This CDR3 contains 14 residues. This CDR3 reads CASSMGGVYVEQYF. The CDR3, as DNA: TGCGCCAGCAGTATGGGCGGGGTATACGTGGAGCAGTACTTC.

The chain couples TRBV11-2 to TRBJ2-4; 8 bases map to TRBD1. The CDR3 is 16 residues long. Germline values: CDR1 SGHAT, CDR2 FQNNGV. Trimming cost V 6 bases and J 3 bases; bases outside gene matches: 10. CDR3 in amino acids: CASRDAGGLGKNIQYF. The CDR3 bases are TGTGCCAGCAGAGATGCAGGGGGCTTAGGCAAAAACATTCAGTACTTC.

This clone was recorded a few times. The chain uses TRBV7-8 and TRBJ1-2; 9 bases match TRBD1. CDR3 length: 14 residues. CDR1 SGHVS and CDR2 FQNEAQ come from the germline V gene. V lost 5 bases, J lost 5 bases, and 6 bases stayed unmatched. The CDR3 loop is CASSPDRGGYGYTF. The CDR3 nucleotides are TGTGCCAGCAGCCCCGACAGGGGGGGGTATGGCTACACCTTC.

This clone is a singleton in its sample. The CDR3 DNA follows: TGTGCCAGCAGTGTTCCGCCGCGAGGCGGGGCTTCCTACGAGCAGTACTTC. Its translation is CASSVPPRGGASYEQYF. This rearrangement joins TRBV6-1 to TRBJ2-7; a possible D gene is TRBD2 (6 bases). The CDR3 spans 17 residues. V was clipped by 4 bases and J by 1 base, with 20 bases between them. From germline, CDR1 is MNHNS and CDR2 SASEGT.

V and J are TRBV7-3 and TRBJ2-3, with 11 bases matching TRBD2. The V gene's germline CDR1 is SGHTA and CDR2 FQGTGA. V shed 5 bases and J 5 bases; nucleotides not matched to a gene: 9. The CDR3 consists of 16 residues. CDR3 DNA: TGTGCCAGCAGCACCCCTCTAGCGGGAGGTGGAGATACGCAGTATTTT. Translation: CASSTPLAGGGDTQYF.

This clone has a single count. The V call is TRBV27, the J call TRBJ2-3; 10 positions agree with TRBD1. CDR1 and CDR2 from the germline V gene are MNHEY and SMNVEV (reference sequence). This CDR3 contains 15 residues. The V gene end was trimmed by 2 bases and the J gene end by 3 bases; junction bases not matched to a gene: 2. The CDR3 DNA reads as TGTGCCAGCAGTTTAGGGGACAGGGGAACAGATACGCAGTATTTT. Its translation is CASSLGDRGTDTQYF.

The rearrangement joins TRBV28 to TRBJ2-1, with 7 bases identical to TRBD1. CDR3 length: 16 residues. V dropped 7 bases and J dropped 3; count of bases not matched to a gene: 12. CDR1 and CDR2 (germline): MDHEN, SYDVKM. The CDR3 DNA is TGTGCCAGCACCCCCCGCTGGGACAGAGACTACAATGAGCAGTTCTTC. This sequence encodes CASTPRWDRDYNEQFF.

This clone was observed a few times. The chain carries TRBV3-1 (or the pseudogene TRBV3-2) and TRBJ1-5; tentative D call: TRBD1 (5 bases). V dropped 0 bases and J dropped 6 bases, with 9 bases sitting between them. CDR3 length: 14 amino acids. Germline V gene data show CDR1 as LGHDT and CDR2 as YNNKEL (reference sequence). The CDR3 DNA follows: TGTGCCAGCAGCCAAGATAGGGGACTTCAGCCCCAGCATTTT. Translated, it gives CASSQDRGLQPQHF.

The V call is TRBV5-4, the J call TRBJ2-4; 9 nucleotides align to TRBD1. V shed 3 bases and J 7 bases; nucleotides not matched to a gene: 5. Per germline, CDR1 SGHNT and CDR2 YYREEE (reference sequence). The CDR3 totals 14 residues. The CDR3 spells CASSSRTGENIQYF. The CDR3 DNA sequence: TGTGCCAGCAGCTCCCGGACAGGGGAGAACATTCAGTACTTC. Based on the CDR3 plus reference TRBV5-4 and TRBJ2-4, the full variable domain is ETGVTQSPTHLIKTRGQQVTLRCSSQSGHNTVSWYQQALGQGPQFIFQYYREEENGRGNFPPRFSGLQFPNYSSELNVNALELDDSALYLCASSSRTGENIQYFGAGTRLSVL.

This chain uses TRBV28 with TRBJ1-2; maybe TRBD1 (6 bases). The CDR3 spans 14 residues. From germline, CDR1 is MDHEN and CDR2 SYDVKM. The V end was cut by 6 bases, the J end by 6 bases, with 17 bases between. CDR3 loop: CASRGRGGANGYTF. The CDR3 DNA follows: TGTGCCAGCAGGGGTCGGGGGGGCGCGAATGGCTACACCTTC.

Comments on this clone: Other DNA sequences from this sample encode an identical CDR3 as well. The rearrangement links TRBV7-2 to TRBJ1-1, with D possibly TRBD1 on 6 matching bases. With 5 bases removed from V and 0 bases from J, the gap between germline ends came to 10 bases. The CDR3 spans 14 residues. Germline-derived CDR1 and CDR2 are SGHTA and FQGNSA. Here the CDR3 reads CASSLGGVNTEAFF. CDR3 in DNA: TGTGCCAGCAGCCTAGGGGGGGTGAACACTGAAGCTTTCTTT. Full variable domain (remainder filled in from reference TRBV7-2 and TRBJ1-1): GAGVSQSPSNKVTEKGKDVELRCDPISGHTALYWYRQSLGQGLEFLIYFQGNSAPDKSGLPSDRFSAERTGGSVSTLTIQRTQQEDSAVYLCASSLGGVNTEAFFGQGTRLTVV.

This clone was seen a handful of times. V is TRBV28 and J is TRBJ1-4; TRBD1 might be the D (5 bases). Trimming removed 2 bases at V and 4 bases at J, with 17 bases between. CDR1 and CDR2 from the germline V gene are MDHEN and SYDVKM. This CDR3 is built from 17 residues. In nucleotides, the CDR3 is TGTGCCAGCAGTTTAATTATCGCGACAGATCTTAATGAAAAACTGTTTTTT. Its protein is CASSLIIATDLNEKLFF. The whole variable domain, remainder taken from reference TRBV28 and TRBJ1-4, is DVKVTQSSRYLVKRTGEKVFLECVQDMDHENMFWYRQDPGLGLRLIYFSYDVKMKEKGDIPEGYSVSREKKERFSLILESASTNQTSMYLCASSLIIATDLNEKLFFGSGTQLSVL.

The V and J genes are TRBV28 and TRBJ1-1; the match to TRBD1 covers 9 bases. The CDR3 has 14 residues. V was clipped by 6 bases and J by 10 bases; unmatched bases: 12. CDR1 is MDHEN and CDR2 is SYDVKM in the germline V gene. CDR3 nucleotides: TGTGCCAGCAGCCTAGCAACGGGACAGGGTGTAGCTTTCTTT. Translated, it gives CASSLATGQGVAFF.

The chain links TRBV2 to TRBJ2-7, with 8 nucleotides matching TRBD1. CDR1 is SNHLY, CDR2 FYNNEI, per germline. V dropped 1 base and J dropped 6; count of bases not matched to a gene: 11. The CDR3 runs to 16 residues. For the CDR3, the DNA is TGTGCCAGCAGTGAAGGGACAGGGAGAAGCGTACGCGAGCAGTACTTC. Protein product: CASSEGTGRSVREQYF.

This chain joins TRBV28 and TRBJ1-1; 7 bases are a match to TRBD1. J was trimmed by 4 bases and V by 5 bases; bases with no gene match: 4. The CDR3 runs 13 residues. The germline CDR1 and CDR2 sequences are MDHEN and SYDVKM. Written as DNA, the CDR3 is TGTGCCAGCAGTGGACAGGTCAGCACTGAAGCTTTCTTT. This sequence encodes CASSGQVSTEAFF.

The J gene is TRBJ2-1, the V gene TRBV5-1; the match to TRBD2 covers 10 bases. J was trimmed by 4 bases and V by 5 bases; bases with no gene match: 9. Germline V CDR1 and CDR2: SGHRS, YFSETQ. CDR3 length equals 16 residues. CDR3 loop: CASSVGTGLAYNEQFF. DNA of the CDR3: TGCGCCAGCAGTGTGGGAACGGGACTAGCGTACAATGAGCAGTTCTTC.

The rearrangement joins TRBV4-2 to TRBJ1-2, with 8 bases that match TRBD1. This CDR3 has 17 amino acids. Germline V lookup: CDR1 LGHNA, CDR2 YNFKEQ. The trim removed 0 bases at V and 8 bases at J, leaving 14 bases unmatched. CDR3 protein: CASSQDSGQGLLRGYTF. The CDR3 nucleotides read TGTGCCAGCAGCCAAGACTCAGGACAGGGCTTATTACGGGGCTACACCTTC.

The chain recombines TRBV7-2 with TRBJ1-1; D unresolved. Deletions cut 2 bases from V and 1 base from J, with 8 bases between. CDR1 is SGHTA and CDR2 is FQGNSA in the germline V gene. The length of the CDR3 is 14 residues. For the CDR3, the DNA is TGTGCCAGCAGCTTAACGCGGGAGAACACTGAAGCTTTCTTT. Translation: CASSLTRENTEAFF.

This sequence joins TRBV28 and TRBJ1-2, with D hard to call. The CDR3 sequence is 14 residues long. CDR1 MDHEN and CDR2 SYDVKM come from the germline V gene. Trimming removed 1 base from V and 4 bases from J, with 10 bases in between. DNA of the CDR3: TGTGCCAGCAGTTTATTGGGCAACAGCTATGGCTACACCTTC. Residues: CASSLLGNSYGYTF.

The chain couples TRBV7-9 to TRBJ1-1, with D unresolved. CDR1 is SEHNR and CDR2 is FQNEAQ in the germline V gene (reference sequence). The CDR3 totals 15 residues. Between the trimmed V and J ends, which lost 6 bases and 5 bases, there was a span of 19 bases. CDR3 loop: CASRGPDTAGTEAFF. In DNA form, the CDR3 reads TGTGCCAGCAGAGGACCTGATACGGCGGGAACTGAAGCTTTCTTT.

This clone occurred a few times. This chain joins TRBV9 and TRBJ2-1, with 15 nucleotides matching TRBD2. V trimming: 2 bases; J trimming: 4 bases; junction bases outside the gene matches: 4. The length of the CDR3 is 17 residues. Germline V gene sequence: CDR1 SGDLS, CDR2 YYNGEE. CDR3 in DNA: TGTGCCAGCAGCGTCGGACTAGCGGGGGGGCGGTACAATGAGCAGTTCTTC. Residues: CASSVGLAGGRYNEQFF.

CDR3 in DNA: TGTGCCAGCAGCTTCCGGGGGAACACCGGGGAGCTGTTTTTT. Encoded protein: CASSFRGNTGELFF. The gene calls are TRBV5-5 and TRBJ2-2, with TRBD2 as a possible D gene (5 bases). CDR1 is SGHKS, CDR2 YYEKEE, per germline (reference sequence). The CDR3 totals 14 residues. Trimming stripped 2 bases from V and 1 base from J, with 6 bases between.

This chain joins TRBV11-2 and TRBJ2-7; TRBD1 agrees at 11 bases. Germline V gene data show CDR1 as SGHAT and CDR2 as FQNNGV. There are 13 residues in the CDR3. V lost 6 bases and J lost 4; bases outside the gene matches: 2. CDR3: CASRDRGQYEQYF. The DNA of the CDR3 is TGTGCCAGCAGGGACAGGGGGCAATACGAGCAGTACTTC.